This TCR beta chain was found in a study of T cell responses to AZD1222 COVID-19 vaccine. Study outcomes and limitations: Baseline seropositivity occurred in only six AZD1222 recipients.

CDR3 length equals 13 residues. Trimming removed 3 bases at V and 7 bases at J, with 9 bases between. Germline V lookup: CDR1 MNHEY, CDR2 SVGEGT. Produced via immunoSEQ multiplex PCR; TCRdb's table is partial and in-frame only. This sample yields tens of thousands of clones, of which about 91% are seen a single time; about a tenth belongs to the top ten. On this clone: Its cognate antigen is unknown.

The sequences come from peripheral blood, collected 28 days after the second dose of the MenACWY control vaccine. This chain links TRBV6-2 or TRBV6-3 with TRBJ1-4; D gene ambiguous. The TCR was taken from an adult who received the MenACWY meningococcal vaccine as a control. The CDR3 here is CASSYWVGEKLFF. As DNA, the CDR3 is TGTGCCAGCAGTTATTGGGTTGGTGAAAAACTGTTTTTT.